The clone carrying this T cell receptor beta chain was observed at least ten times. The data were taken from a study of neurological immune-mediated disorders. CDR1 is SGHDN and CDR2 is FVKESK in the germline V gene. The J segment lost 0 bases and the V segment lost 4 bases, leaving 9 bases of the junction unmatched. This CDR3 has 17 residues. A single record per CDR3 protein comes from TCRdb applying MiXCR to the 5' RACE reads. This sample has tens of thousands of distinct CDR3 sequences, with over 4% found just once. This clonotype was obtained from a man aged 50-59 years with multiple sclerosis. The genes are TRBV14 and TRBJ2-4; 7 bases agree with TRBD1. Sequenced material: PBMCs. CDR3 residues: CASSRTGTAEAKNIQYF. The CDR3 bases are TGTGCCAGCAGCCGGACCGGGACAGCCGAAGCCAAAAACATTCAGTACTTC.